This section outlines one TCR beta chain sequence together with its context. The antigen remains undetermined. CDR1 SGHKS and CDR2 YYEKEE come from the germline V gene (reference sequence). V lost 2 bases and J lost 8, with 8 bases in between. The CDR3 consists of 12 residues. The data originate from a study of shared clonotypes between healthy human individuals. Broader study findings: Clonotype sharing among donors was thought likely to change with sequencing depth.

Assay execution proceeded at the deep level. Data came from immunoSEQ multiplex PCR; TCRdb stores just in-frame clones and leaves some out. The repertoire holds a few hundred thousand clones, with about 96% as singletons. The sequenced sample was memory CD8+ T cells sorted from blood. The subset here: CD45RO+ cells pooled with CCR7-negative TemRA cells. The chain uses TRBV5-5 and TRBJ1-5; D is possibly TRBD1 (5 bases). The TCR originated in a man under 40 in good health. The CDR3 nucleotides are TGTGCCAGCAGCTTTCAGGGTGAGCCCCAGCATTTT. Protein product: CASSFQGEPQHF.